The sequence of this T cell receptor (beta chain) was determined in a study of early T cells in non-severe SARS-CoV-2 infection. The overall study: Whole-blood bulk RNA, unsorted, was sequenced, and chains were unpaired. Findings of the study overall: CD4 and private specificities were missed by VDJdb matching, which favored anti-spike CD8 responses.

Attached unique molecular identifiers marked individual cDNA molecules. TCRdb independently ran MiXCR on the 5' RACE reads; one entry per CDR3 protein. The sample has 85,000 to 120,000 distinct CDR3 sequences; about an eighth are singletons. This clonotype appeared a few times. Its antigen is still unknown. The CDR3 has 15 amino acids. After removal of 6 bases from V and 0 bases from J, the junction contained 6 bases not matched to a gene. Germline V gene lookup returns CDR1 DFQATT and CDR2 SNEGSKA (reference sequence). Source material: whole blood. The TCR originated in an adult who was a healthcare worker with PCR-confirmed SARS-CoV-2 infection or an uninfected control (not recorded which). This sequence joins TRBV20-1 and TRBJ1-3; 9 bases fit TRBD1. The CDR3 DNA reads as TGCAGTGCAGACACAGGGGGCGGCTCTGGAAACACCATATATTTT. Its protein is CSADTGGGSGNTIYF.